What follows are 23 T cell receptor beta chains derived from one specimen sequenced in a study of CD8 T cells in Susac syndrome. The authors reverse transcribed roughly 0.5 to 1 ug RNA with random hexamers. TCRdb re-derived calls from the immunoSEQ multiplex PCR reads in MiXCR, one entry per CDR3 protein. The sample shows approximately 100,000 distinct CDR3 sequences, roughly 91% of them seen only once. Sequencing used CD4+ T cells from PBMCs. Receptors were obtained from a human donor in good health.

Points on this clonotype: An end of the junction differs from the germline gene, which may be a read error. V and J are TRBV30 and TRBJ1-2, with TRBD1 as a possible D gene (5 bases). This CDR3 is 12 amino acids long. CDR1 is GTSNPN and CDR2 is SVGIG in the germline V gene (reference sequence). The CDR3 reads CAWSGGLYGHTF. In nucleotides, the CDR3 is TGTGCCTGGAGCGGGGGGTTATATGGCCACACCTTC.

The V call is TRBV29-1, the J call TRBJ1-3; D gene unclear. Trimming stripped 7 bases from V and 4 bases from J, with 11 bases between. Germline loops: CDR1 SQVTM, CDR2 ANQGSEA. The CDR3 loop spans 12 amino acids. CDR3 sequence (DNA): TGCAGCGGGTGGACGTTGGGAAACACCATATATTTT. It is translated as CSGWTLGNTIYF.

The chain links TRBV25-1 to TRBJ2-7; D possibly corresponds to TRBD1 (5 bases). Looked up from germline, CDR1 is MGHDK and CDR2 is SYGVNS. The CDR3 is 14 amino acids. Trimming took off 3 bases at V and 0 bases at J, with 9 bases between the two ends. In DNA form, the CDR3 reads TGTGCCAGCAGTGAGACAGAGAGCTCCTACGAGCAGTACTTC. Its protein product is CASSETESSYEQYF.

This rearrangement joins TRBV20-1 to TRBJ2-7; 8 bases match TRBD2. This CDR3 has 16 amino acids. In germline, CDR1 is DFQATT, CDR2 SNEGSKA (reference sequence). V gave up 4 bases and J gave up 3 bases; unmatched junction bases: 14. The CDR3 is CSAKEPPAGGYYEQYF. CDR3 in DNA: TGCAGTGCTAAGGAGCCTCCGGCGGGAGGCTACTACGAGCAGTACTTC.

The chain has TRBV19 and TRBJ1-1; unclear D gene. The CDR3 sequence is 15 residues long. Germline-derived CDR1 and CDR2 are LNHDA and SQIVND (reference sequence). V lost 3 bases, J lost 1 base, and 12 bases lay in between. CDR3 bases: TGTGCCAGTAGTATGACCTGGGCAGCGAACACTGAAGCTTTCTTT. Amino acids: CASSMTWAANTEAFF.

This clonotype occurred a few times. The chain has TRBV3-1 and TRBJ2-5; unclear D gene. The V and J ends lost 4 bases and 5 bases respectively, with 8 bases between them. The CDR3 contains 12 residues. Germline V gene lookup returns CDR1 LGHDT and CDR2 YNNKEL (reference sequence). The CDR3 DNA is TGTGCCAGCAGCCGCCTAGGGGAGACCCAGTACTTC. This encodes CASSRLGETQYF.

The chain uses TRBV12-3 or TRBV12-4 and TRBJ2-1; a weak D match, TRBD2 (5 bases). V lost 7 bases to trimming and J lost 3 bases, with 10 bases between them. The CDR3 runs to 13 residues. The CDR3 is CASTGSSYNEQFF. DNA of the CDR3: TGTGCCAGCACGGGATCTAGCTACAATGAGCAGTTCTTC.

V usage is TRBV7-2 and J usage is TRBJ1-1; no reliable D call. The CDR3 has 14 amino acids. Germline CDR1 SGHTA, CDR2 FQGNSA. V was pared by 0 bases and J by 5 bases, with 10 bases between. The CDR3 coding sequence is TGTGCCAGCAGCTTAGCCCCGGGGTGGACTGAAGCTTTCTTT. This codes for CASSLAPGWTEAFF.

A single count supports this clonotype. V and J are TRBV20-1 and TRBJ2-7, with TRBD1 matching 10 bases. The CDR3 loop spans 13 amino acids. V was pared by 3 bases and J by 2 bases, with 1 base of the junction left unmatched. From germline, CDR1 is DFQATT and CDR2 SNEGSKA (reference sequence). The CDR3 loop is CSASGQGAYEQYF. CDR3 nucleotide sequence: TGCAGTGCTAGCGGACAGGGGGCCTACGAGCAGTACTTC.

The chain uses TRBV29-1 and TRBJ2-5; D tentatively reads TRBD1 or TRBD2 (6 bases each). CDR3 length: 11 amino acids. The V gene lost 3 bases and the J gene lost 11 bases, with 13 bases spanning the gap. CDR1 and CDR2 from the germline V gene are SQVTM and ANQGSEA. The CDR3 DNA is TGCAGCGTTGATTGGGGGGCAGGACAGTACTTC. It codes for CSVDWGAGQYF. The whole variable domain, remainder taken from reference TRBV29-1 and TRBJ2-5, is SAVISQKPSRDICQRGTSLTIQCQVDSQVTMMFWYRQQPGQSLTLIATANQGSEATYESGFVIDKFPISRPNLTFSTLTVSNMSPEDSSIYLCSVDWGAGQYFGPGTRLLVL.

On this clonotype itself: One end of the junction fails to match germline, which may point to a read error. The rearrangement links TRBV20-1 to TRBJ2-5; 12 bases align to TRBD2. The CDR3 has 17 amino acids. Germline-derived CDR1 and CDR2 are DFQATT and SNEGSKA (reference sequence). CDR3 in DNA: TGCAGTGCAAGAGCCTTTCTAGCGGGGGGGACCCAAGAGACCCAGTACTTC. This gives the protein CSARAFLAGGTQETQYF.

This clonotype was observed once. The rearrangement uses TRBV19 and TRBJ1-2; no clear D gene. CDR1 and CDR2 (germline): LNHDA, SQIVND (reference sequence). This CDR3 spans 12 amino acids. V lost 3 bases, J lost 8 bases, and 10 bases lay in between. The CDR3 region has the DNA TGTGCCAGTAGTATCACGGTCGGAGGCTACACCTTC. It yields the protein CASSITVGGYTF.

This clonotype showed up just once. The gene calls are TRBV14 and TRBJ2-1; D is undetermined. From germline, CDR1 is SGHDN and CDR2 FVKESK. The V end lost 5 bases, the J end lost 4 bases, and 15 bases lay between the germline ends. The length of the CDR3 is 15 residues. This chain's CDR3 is CASSAFMLGYNEQFF. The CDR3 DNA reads TGTGCCAGCAGCGCATTCATGCTGGGGTACAATGAGCAGTTCTTC.

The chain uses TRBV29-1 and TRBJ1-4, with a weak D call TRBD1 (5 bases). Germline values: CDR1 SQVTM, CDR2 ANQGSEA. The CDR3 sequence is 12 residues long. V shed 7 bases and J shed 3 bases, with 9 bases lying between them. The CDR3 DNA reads TGCAGCGCGACGGGGGCTAATGAAAAACTGTTTTTT. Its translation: CSATGANEKLFF.

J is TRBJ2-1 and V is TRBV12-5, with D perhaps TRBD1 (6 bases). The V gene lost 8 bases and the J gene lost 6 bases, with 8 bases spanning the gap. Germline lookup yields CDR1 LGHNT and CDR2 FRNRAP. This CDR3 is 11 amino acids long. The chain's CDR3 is CASTGLNEQFF. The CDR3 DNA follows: TGTGCTAGTACAGGGCTCAATGAGCAGTTCTTC.

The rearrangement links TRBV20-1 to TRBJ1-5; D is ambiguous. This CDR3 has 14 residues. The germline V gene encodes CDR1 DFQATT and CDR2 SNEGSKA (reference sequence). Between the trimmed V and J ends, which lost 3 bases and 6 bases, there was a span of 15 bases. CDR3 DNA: TGCAGTGCTAGTCCCGCTGGAGTTGGTCAGCCCCAGCATTTT. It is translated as CSASPAGVGQPQHF.

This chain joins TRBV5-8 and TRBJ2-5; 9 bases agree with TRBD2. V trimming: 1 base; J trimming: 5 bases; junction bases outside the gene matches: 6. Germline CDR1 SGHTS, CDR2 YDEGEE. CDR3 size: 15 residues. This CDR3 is CASSLMAGGPETQYF. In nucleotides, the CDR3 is TGTGCCAGCAGCTTGATGGCGGGGGGGCCGGAGACCCAGTACTTC.

CDR3 protein: CASSQEVAVYGYTF. DNA for the CDR3: TGCGCCAGCAGCCAAGAAGTGGCGGTGTATGGCTACACCTTC. The chain has TRBV4-3 and TRBJ1-2; D unresolved. In germline, CDR1 is LGHNA, CDR2 YSLEER. Trimming cost V 0 bases and J 5 bases, with 10 bases left between them. The CDR3 runs to 14 residues.

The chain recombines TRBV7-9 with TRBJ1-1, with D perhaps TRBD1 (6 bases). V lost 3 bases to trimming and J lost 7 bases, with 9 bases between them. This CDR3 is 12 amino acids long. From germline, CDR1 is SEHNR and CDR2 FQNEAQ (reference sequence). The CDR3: CASSFSGVEAFF. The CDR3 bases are TGTGCCAGCAGCTTTTCAGGGGTTGAAGCTTTCTTT.

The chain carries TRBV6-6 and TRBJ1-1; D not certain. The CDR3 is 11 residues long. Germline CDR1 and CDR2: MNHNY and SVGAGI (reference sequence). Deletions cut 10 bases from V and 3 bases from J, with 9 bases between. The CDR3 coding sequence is TGTGCCACCAGACGGGACACTGAAGCTTTCTTT. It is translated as CATRRDTEAFF.

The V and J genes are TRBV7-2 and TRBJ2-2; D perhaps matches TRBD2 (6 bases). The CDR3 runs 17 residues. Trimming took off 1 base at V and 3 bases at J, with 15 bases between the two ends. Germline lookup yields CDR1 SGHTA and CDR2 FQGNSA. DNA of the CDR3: TGTGCCAGCAGCTTAGGGCACTCTAGCGCACACACCGGGGAGCTGTTTTTT. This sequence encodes CASSLGHSSAHTGELFF.

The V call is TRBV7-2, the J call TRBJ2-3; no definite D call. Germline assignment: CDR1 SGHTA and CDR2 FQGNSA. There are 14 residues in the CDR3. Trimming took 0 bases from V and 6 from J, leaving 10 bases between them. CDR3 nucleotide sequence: TGTGCCAGCAGCTTAGCATGGGGAAGTGATACGCAGTATTTT. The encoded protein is CASSLAWGSDTQYF.

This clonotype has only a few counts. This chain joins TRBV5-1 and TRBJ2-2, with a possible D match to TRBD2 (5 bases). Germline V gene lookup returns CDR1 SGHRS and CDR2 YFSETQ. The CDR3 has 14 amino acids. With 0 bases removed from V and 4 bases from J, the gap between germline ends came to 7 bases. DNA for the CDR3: TGCGCCAGCAGCTTGGCACGGGGCACCGGGGAGCTGTTTTTT. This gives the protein CASSLARGTGELFF.